Listed below are T cell receptor beta chains from one sample, sequenced in a study of blood T cell repertoires in COVID-19. This table comes from immunoSEQ multiplex PCR, and its TCRdb copy is limited to in-frame clones, with some not included. The sample lists 85,000 to 100,000 clones; less than 90% were seen once. The sequenced material came from peripheral blood. These receptors were obtained from a man in his sixties with acute or convalescent COVID-19. Each CDR3 is given with its conserved first and last residue. The D gene is left open where the match is weak. Size is stated for part of the rows, as once, few or many counts, or as a class when the clone is expanded.

>few|TRBJ2-2|TRBV6-4|TRBD2
CASSDGLAGVSGELFF
TGTGCCAGCAGTGACGGTCTAGCGGGAGTATCCGGGGAGCTGTTTTTT
>NA|TRBJ2-3|TRBV10-1|NA
CASSLTLSTDTQYF
TGCGCCAGCAGCCTAACTCTTAGCACAGATACGCAGTATTTT
>NA|TRBJ2-7|TRBV27|TRBD1
CASRDLTGGEQYF
TGTGCCAGCAGGGATTTAACAGGGGGCGAGCAGTACTTC
>NA|TRBJ2-5|TRBV6-5|NA
CASSYKGISQETQYF
TGTGCCAGCAGTTACAAGGGGATAAGCCAAGAGACCCAGTACTTC
>NA|TRBJ2-7|TRBV30|NA
CAWSVVGVSLEQYF
TGTGCCTGGAGTGTAGTGGGAGTTTCCCTCGAGCAGTACTTC
>NA|TRBJ2-7|TRBV7-2|TRBD2
CASSLHLAGAYEQYF
TGTGCCAGCAGCCTCCACCTAGCGGGTGCCTACGAGCAGTACTTC
>NA|TRBJ2-7|TRBV5-1|NA
CASSESYHEQYF
TGCGCCAGCAGCGAGAGCTACCACGAGCAGTACTTC
>once|TRBJ2-7|TRBV19|TRBD1
CASSPGGGYEQYF
TGTGCCAGTAGTCCAGGGGGCGGCTACGAGCAGTACTTC
>NA|TRBJ2-7|TRBV4-1|TRBD2
CASSRGGAYEQYF
TGCGCCAGCAGCCGGGGGGGAGCCTACGAGCAGTACTTC
>NA|TRBJ2-7|TRBV5-4|NA
CASSRDSYEQYF
TGTGCCAGCAGCCGCGACAGCTACGAGCAGTACTTC
>NA|TRBJ2-1|TRBV11-2|TRBD1
CASSSLGQGRFF
TGTGCCAGCAGTAGCTTGGGACAGGGGCGGTTCTTC
>NA|TRBJ1-1|TRBV29-1|NA
CSVEDWGLNTEAFF
TGCAGCGTTGAAGACTGGGGCCTGAACACTGAAGCTTTCTTT
>NA|TRBJ1-5|TRBV7-6|NA
CASSLVGGSNQPQHF
TGTGCCAGCAGCTTAGTGGGGGGGAGCAATCAGCCCCAGCATTTT
>NA|TRBJ1-1|TRBV7-2|NA
CASSNSMNTEAFF
TGTGCCAGCAGTAACAGCATGAACACTGAAGCTTTCTTT
>NA|TRBJ2-5|TRBV13|TRBD2
CASSLRLAGVGETQYF
TGTGCCAGCAGCCTACGGTTAGCGGGAGTGGGAGAGACCCAGTACTTC
>NA|TRBJ2-3|TRBV5-4|NA
CASSLGGASDTQYF
TGTGCCAGCAGCTTGGGGGGAGCGTCAGATACGCAGTATTTT
>once|TRBJ2-2|TRBV9|TRBD2
CASSALASGATGELFF
TGTGCCAGCAGCGCTTTGGCTAGCGGAGCAACCGGGGAGCTGTTTTTT
>NA|TRBJ2-3|TRBV9|TRBD2
CASSRSGNRDTQYF
TGTGCCAGCAGCCGAAGCGGGAATCGGGATACGCAGTATTTT
>NA|TRBJ1-1|TRBV6-1|NA
CASSEREGIGTEAFF
TGTGCCAGCAGTGAACGGGAGGGCATCGGCACTGAAGCTTTCTTT
>NA|TRBJ2-3|TRBV7-2|TRBD2
CASSLGLAGASTDTQYF
TGTGCCAGCAGCTTGGGGCTAGCGGGAGCTAGCACAGATACGCAGTATTTT
>few|TRBJ1-1|TRBV19|NA
CASSIHHLVRTRVNTEAFF
TGTGCCAGTAGTATACATCACCTTGTTCGGACCAGGGTGAACACTGAAGCTTTCTTT
>NA|TRBJ1-6|TRBV7-2|TRBD1
CASSLEGAKNSPLHF
TGTGCCAGCAGCTTGGAGGGGGCGAAGAATTCACCCCTCCACTTT
>NA|TRBJ2-1|TRBV24-1|TRBD1
CATSDPGTGAHEQFF
TGTGCCACCAGTGATCCCGGGACAGGGGCCCATGAGCAGTTCTTC
>few|TRBJ2-3|TRBV10-3|TRBD1
CATRTGEADTQYF
TGTGCCACGAGGACAGGGGAGGCAGATACGCAGTATTTT
>NA|TRBJ2-4|TRBV6-2/TRBV6-3|NA
CASSYGEAGVKNIQYF
TGTGCCAGCAGTTATGGGGAGGCGGGTGTCAAAAACATTCAGTACTTC
>NA|TRBJ2-5|TRBV19|TRBD2
CASSKGEGLAGETQYF
TGTGCCAGTAGTAAGGGGGAGGGACTAGCCGGAGAGACCCAGTACTTC
>NA|TRBJ1-1|TRBV7-8|TRBD1
CASSLQGGSHTEAFF
TGTGCCAGCAGCTTACAGGGGGGATCTCACACTGAAGCTTTCTTT
>NA|TRBJ2-5|TRBV10-1|NA
CASSEVAAETQYF
TGCGCCAGCAGTGAGGTAGCCGCGGAGACCCAGTACTTC
>NA|TRBJ2-7|TRBV7-9|TRBD1
CASSGPGQGYYEQYF
TGTGCCAGCAGCGGGCCGGGACAGGGCTACTACGAGCAGTACTTC
>NA|TRBJ2-7|TRBV7-2|TRBD1
CASSLDGQGAGEQYF
TGTGCCAGCAGCTTAGATGGACAGGGGGCCGGGGAGCAGTACTTC